Presented here are 27 T cell receptor beta chains from one specimen sequenced in a study of glioma-infiltrating T cells after dendritic cell vaccination. Sample time point: after dendritic cell vaccination, including at tumor progression/relapse. Repertoires were generated with immunoSEQ multiplex PCR, while TCRdb's copy carries only in-frame clones and drops some. Of some 58,000 clones listed, approximately 87% are singletons. This specimen was blood, taken after dendritic cell vaccination. These receptors all stem from a human donor with glioblastoma.

The chain couples TRBV7-9 to TRBJ2-7; D perhaps matches TRBD1 (6 bases). The CDR3 runs to 11 residues. From germline, CDR1 is SEHNR and CDR2 FQNEAQ (reference sequence). V gave up 5 bases and J gave up 10 bases, with 12 bases separating them. DNA for the CDR3: TGTGCCAGCAGCGAACAGGGTGTCCAGTACTTC. As protein: CASSEQGVQYF.

The sample holds one count of this clone. The rearrangement joins TRBV15 to TRBJ2-7; D possibly corresponds to TRBD1 (7 bases). V shed 4 bases and J shed 0 bases, with 10 bases lying between them. Germline assignment: CDR1 LNHNV and CDR2 YYDKDF (reference sequence). CDR3 length: 14 residues. CDR3 residues: CATSTRGDSYEQYF. The CDR3 region has the DNA TGTGCCACCAGCACCAGGGGGGACTCCTACGAGCAGTACTTC.

The J gene is TRBJ2-1, the V gene TRBV27; 12 nucleotides line up with TRBD1. Germline V gene sequence: CDR1 MNHEY, CDR2 SMNVEV (reference sequence). Trimming cost V 7 bases and J 8 bases; bases outside gene matches: 9. There are 15 residues in the CDR3. The CDR3 protein is CASTWGTGGLDEQFF. CDR3 in DNA: TGTGCCAGCACCTGGGGGACAGGGGGCTTGGATGAGCAGTTCTTC.

The J gene is TRBJ2-5, the V gene TRBV5-4; D is possibly TRBD2 (6 bases). CDR1 is SGHNT, CDR2 YYREEE, per germline (reference sequence). This CDR3 region has 17 residues. V lost 4 bases and J lost 4, with 23 bases in between. The CDR3 sequence is CASSPLAPREVPETQYF. In DNA form, the CDR3 reads TGTGCCAGCAGCCCGCTAGCTCCCAGGGAGGTTCCAGAGACCCAGTACTTC.

This chain connects TRBV5-1 to TRBJ1-1, with TRBD1 as a possible D gene (6 bases). The V gene lost 0 bases and the J gene lost 4 bases, with 19 bases spanning the gap. Per germline, CDR1 SGHRS and CDR2 YFSETQ. This CDR3 has 17 residues. The chain's CDR3 is CASSLVGGHHGTTEAFF. The DNA for the CDR3 is TGCGCCAGCAGCTTGGTAGGGGGTCACCACGGGACCACTGAAGCTTTCTTT.

This clone was observed a single time. The J gene is TRBJ1-1, the V gene TRBV4-1; 9 bases match TRBD1. J was trimmed by 5 bases and V by 2 bases; bases with no gene match: 9. This CDR3 is 16 amino acids long. The germline V gene encodes CDR1 MGHRA and CDR2 YSYEKL. CDR3: CASSQRGDREWTEAFF. The CDR3 nucleotides read TGCGCCAGCAGCCAAAGGGGGGACAGGGAATGGACTGAAGCTTTCTTT.

This chain joins TRBV25-1 and TRBJ1-3, with D possibly being TRBD1 (6 bases). The CDR3 extends over 15 amino acids. Germline values: CDR1 MGHDK, CDR2 SYGVNS. V lost 7 bases, J lost 4 bases, and 17 bases lay in between. CDR3 nucleotide sequence: TGTGCCAGCACCCCCCCAGGGGCGAGCGGAAACACCATATATTTT. Amino acid sequence: CASTPPGASGNTIYF.

This clone has more than one count but fewer than ten. This chain joins TRBV4-3 and TRBJ1-2; 7 bases map to TRBD1. Germline CDR1 LGHNA, CDR2 YSLEER. This CDR3 comprises 14 residues. Unmatched junction bases numbered 2, after V lost 4 bases and J lost 0 bases. This CDR3 reads CASSRQGTNYGYTF. As DNA, the CDR3 is TGCGCCAGCAGCCGACAGGGAACTAACTATGGCTACACCTTC.

The J gene is TRBJ2-1, the V gene TRBV6-5, with 8 positions matching TRBD2. The CDR3 has 14 residues. CDR1 is MNHEY and CDR2 is SVGAGI in the germline V gene. The V segment lost 5 bases and the J segment 1 base; nucleotides outside the gene matches: 1. This CDR3 is CASSLAGSYNEQFF. CDR3 nucleotide sequence: TGTGCCAGCAGTCTAGCGGGTTCCTACAATGAGCAGTTCTTC.

This clone was observed a few times. This sequence joins TRBV19 and TRBJ2-1; 9 bases line up with TRBD2. V shed 4 bases and J 0 bases; nucleotides not matched to a gene: 4. The CDR3 is made up of 16 amino acids. Germline CDR1 LNHDA, CDR2 SQIVND (reference sequence). This CDR3 reads CASSTVSGSSYNEQFF. The CDR3 DNA is TGTGCCAGTAGTACCGTTAGCGGGAGCTCCTACAATGAGCAGTTCTTC.

At least ten counts were recorded for this clone. This specimen includes other DNA sequences encoding the same CDR3. This chain links TRBV6-5 with TRBJ1-6, with D maybe TRBD1 (6 bases). This CDR3 contains 15 residues. Germline loops: CDR1 MNHEY, CDR2 SVGAGI. V shed 0 bases and J shed 9 bases, with 12 bases lying between them. The CDR3 here is CASSYSTGTSSPLHF. The CDR3 region has the DNA TGTGCCAGCAGTTACTCGACAGGCACCAGTTCACCCCTCCACTTT.

The V and J genes are TRBV11-1 and TRBJ2-3; maybe TRBD2 (6 bases). Germline loops: CDR1 SGHAT, CDR2 FQDESV (reference sequence). The CDR3 loop spans 13 amino acids. Trimming stripped 8 bases from V and 8 bases from J, with 17 bases between. CDR3 DNA sequence: TGTGCCAGCCGTCGGGCAGCCGGGGGTACGCAGTATTTT. Translation: CASRRAAGGTQYF.

CDR3 DNA sequence: TGTGCCAGCAGCGTAGACTCGGGGTCTTACACAGATACGCAGTATTTT. It codes for CASSVDSGSYTDTQYF. V and J are TRBV9 and TRBJ2-3, with D perhaps matching TRBD2 (5 bases). The germline CDR1 and CDR2 sequences are SGDLS and YYNGEE. The ends were cut back, 0 bases at V and 2 bases at J, with 13 bases in the middle. The CDR3 covers 16 residues.

This clone was recorded only once. The rearrangement joins TRBV29-1 to TRBJ2-1; the D gene is possibly TRBD2 (6 bases). V lost 6 bases, J lost 8 bases, and 14 bases lay in between. Germline assignment: CDR1 SQVTM and CDR2 ANQGSEA. The CDR3 consists of 12 residues. The CDR3 reads CSVAPGGYEQFF. The CDR3 coding sequence is TGCAGCGTCGCCCCCGGGGGTTATGAGCAGTTCTTC.

The rearrangement joins TRBV6-1 to TRBJ2-2; 10 bases map to TRBD2. CDR3 length: 18 amino acids. Germline V gene lookup returns CDR1 MNHNS and CDR2 SASEGT. V dropped 3 bases and J dropped 2; count of bases not matched to a gene: 9. CDR3 sequence: CASSEPGLASKNTGELFF. The CDR3, as DNA: TGTGCCAGCAGTGAGCCGGGACTAGCGAGTAAAAACACCGGGGAGCTGTTTTTT.

The chain uses TRBV11-2 and TRBJ2-5; TRBD2 matches at 12 bases. V shed 1 base and J 1 base; nucleotides not matched to a gene: 1. Germline V lookup: CDR1 SGHAT, CDR2 FQNNGV. This CDR3 is 16 amino acids long. CDR3 sequence reads: CASSLGTSGVQETQYF. CDR3 nucleotides: TGTGCCAGCAGCTTAGGGACTAGCGGGGTCCAAGAGACCCAGTACTTC.

This chain joins TRBV6-6 and TRBJ1-1; D unresolved. This CDR3 spans 15 amino acids. In germline, CDR1 is MNHNY, CDR2 SVGAGI (reference sequence). Trimming took 0 bases from V and 0 from J, leaving 8 bases between them. Written as DNA, the CDR3 is TGTGCCAGCAGTTACTCGGCCAGAATGAACACTGAAGCTTTCTTT. This gives the protein CASSYSARMNTEAFF.

V usage is TRBV9 and J usage is TRBJ1-2; 9 bases map to TRBD1. The ends lost 3 bases at V and 4 bases at J; junction bases unmatched: 4. The V gene's germline CDR1 is SGDLS and CDR2 YYNGEE. This CDR3 region has 14 residues. CDR3 coding DNA: TGTGCCAGCAGCGGGGACAGGGCGATCTATGGCTACACCTTC. Amino acids: CASSGDRAIYGYTF. The full variable domain, completed using reference TRBV9 and TRBJ1-2, is DSGVTQTPKHLITATGQRVTLRCSPRSGDLSVYWYQQSLDQGLQFLIQYYNGEERAKGNILERFSAQQFPDLHSELNLSSLELGDSALYFCASSGDRAIYGYTFGSGTRLTVV.

This chain uses TRBV15 with TRBJ2-7; D possibly corresponds to TRBD1 (7 bases). Trimming removed 11 bases at V and 5 bases at J, with 22 bases between. CDR1 and CDR2 (germline): LNHNV, YYDKDF (reference sequence). CDR3 length equals 14 residues. The CDR3 nucleotides read TGTGCCGCCCCGGGGGACAGAGGGGTCCACGAGCAGTACTTC. It codes for CAAPGDRGVHEQYF.

CDR3 sequence reads: CASSLAPTVTSGDNEQFF. For the CDR3, the DNA is TGTGCCAGCAGCTTAGCCCCCACTGTGACTAGCGGGGACAATGAGCAGTTCTTC. This sequence joins TRBV7-2 and TRBJ2-1, with 11 bases identical to TRBD2. Germline loops: CDR1 SGHTA, CDR2 FQGNSA. After removal of 0 bases from V and 5 bases from J, the junction contained 9 bases not matched to a gene. This CDR3 has 18 amino acids.

V is TRBV7-6 and J is TRBJ1-6; the match to TRBD1 covers 7 bases. V was pared by 6 bases and J by 5 bases, with 4 bases of the junction left unmatched. Per germline, CDR1 SGHVS and CDR2 FNYEAQ. The CDR3 contains 14 residues. CDR3 nucleotide sequence: TGTGCCAGCAGAGGGACAGAGAATAATTCACCCCTCCACTTT. It translates to CASRGTENNSPLHF. Together with reference TRBV7-6 and TRBJ1-6, the CDR3 gives the full variable domain: GAGVSQSPRYKVTKRGQDVALRCDPISGHVSLYWYRQALGQGPEFLTYFNYEAQQDKSGLPNDRFSAERPEGSISTLTIQRTEQRDSAMYRCASRGTENNSPLHFGNGTRLTVT.

This clone has a single count. The chain employs TRBV15 and TRBJ2-2, with 7 nucleotides matching TRBD2. V was clipped by 5 bases and J by 0 bases; unmatched bases: 9. CDR3 length equals 17 residues. Germline lookup yields CDR1 LNHNV and CDR2 YYDKDF (reference sequence). This CDR3 is CATSQISGTTNTGELFF. The CDR3 coding sequence is TGTGCCACCAGCCAAATATCCGGGACTACGAACACCGGGGAGCTGTTTTTT.

The chain combines TRBV6-5 with TRBJ2-6, with D unresolved. CDR1 MNHEY and CDR2 SVGAGI come from the germline V gene. There are 13 residues in the CDR3. The V gene lost 6 bases and the J gene lost 0 bases, with 3 bases spanning the gap. The CDR3 sequence: CASRSSGANVLTF. CDR3 DNA: TGTGCCAGCAGGAGCTCTGGGGCCAACGTCCTGACTTTC.

The sample holds one count of this clone. J is TRBJ1-5 and V is TRBV15; a possible D gene is TRBD1 (6 bases). Germline V lookup: CDR1 LNHNV, CDR2 YYDKDF (reference sequence). This CDR3 has 13 residues. With 4 bases removed from V and 2 bases from J, the gap between germline ends came to 6 bases. DNA of the CDR3: TGTGCCACCAGCACAGGGGGCAATCAGCCCCAGCATTTT. Protein product: CATSTGGNQPQHF.

CDR3 loop: CASSLKQGYEQYF. CDR3 DNA sequence: TGTGCCAGCAGCCTAAAGCAGGGTTACGAGCAGTACTTC. The V call is TRBV9, the J call TRBJ2-7, with TRBD1 as a possible D gene (5 bases). V was shortened by 4 bases and J by 4 bases, with 12 bases between the two germline ends. The CDR3 has 13 residues. Per the germline V gene, CDR1 is SGDLS and CDR2 is YYNGEE.

V usage is TRBV9 and J usage is TRBJ2-5; D is perhaps TRBD2 (7 bases). Trimming stripped 0 bases from V and 5 bases from J, with 20 bases between. The CDR3 extends over 17 amino acids. Germline CDR1 SGDLS, CDR2 YYNGEE. The CDR3 DNA sequence: TGTGCCAGCAGCGTAGGGCTGGGGGGGGCGCGGCGGGAGACCCAGTACTTC. It codes for CASSVGLGGARRETQYF.

V is TRBV7-9 and J is TRBJ1-1, with no clear D. Germline V gene data show CDR1 as SEHNR and CDR2 as FQNEAQ (reference sequence). The CDR3 extends over 13 amino acids. Trimming left V 2 bases short and J 0 bases short, with 4 bases between. CDR3 amino acids: CASSLTVNTEAFF. The CDR3 DNA reads TGTGCCAGCAGCTTAACAGTGAACACTGAAGCTTTCTTT.